This T cell receptor (beta chain) comes out of a study of neurological immune-mediated disorders. General observations from the study: Multiple sclerosis, the disease with the least TCR clonal expansion, fell below healthy controls, whereas HTLV-1-associated myelopathy showed the most. The repertoires of 18 of 34 multiple sclerosis patients were placed by phylogenetic grouping in a single related-CDR3 cluster, which may be a signature. No link was found between any clinical or MRI feature and the multiple sclerosis repertoire cluster.

This clonotype was seen at least ten times. Its target is unknown. The cDNA was synthesized by means of template-switch 5'RACE, which was carried out with 10-nucleotide random UMIs. One entry per CDR3 protein, called by TCRdb with MiXCR from the 5' RACE reads. The table shows roughly 59,000 distinct CDR3 sequences, with 5.2% occurring only once. Germline CDR1 reads WSHSY; CDR2 reads SAAADI. The CDR3 length is 15 residues. J was trimmed by 5 bases and V by 3 bases; bases with no gene match: 7. The chain uses TRBV10-2 and TRBJ2-7, with TRBD1 matching 10 bases. The sequenced sample was PBMCs. The receptor's source is a human donor with multiple sclerosis. The donor label of this sample is uncertain. CDR3 nucleotide sequence: TGCGCCAGCAGTGAACCCGACAGGGGGCAAAACGAGCAGTACTTC. Translating gives CASSEPDRGQNEQYF.